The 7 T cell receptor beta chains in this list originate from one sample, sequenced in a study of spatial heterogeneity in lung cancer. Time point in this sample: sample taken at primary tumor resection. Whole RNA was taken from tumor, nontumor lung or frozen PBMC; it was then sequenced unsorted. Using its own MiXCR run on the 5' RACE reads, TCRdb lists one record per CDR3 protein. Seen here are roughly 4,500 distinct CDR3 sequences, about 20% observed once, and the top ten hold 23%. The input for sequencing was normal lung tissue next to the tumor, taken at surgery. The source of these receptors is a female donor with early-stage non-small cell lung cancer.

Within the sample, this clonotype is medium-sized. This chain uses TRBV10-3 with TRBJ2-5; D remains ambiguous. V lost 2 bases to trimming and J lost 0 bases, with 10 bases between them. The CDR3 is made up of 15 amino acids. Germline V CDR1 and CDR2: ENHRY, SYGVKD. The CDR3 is CAISERPRDQETQYF. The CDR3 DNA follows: TGTGCCATCAGTGAGCGCCCCCGGGACCAAGAGACCCAGTACTTC.

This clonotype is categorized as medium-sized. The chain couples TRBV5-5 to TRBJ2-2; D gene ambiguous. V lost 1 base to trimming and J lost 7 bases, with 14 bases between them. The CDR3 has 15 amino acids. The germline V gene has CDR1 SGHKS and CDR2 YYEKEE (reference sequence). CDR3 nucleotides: TGTGCCAGCAGCTTGAGGGCAGCTACGGGCGGGGAGCTGTTTTTT. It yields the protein CASSLRAATGGELFF.

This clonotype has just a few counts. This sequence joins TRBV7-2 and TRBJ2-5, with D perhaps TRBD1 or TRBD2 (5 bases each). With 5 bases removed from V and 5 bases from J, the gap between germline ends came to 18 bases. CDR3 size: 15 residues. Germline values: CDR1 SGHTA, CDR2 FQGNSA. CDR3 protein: CASSPGASRAETQYF. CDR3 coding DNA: TGTGCCAGCAGCCCCGGGGCCAGTAGGGCCGAGACCCAGTACTTC. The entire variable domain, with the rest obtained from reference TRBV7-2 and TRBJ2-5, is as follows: GAGVSQSPSNKVTEKGKDVELRCDPISGHTALYWYRQSLGQGLEFLIYFQGNSAPDKSGLPSDRFSAERTGGSVSTLTIQRTQQEDSAVYLCASSPGASRAETQYFGPGTRLLVL.

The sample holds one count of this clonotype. The CDR3 spells CASRLGAMNTEAFF. CDR3 bases: TGTGCCAGCCGTCTGGGGGCCATGAACACTGAAGCTTTCTTT. The rearrangement links TRBV27 to TRBJ1-1, with a possible D match to TRBD1 (6 bases). This CDR3 has 14 residues. The germline CDR1 and CDR2 sequences are MNHEY and SMNVEV (reference sequence). V shed 8 bases and J shed 0 bases, with 13 bases lying between them.

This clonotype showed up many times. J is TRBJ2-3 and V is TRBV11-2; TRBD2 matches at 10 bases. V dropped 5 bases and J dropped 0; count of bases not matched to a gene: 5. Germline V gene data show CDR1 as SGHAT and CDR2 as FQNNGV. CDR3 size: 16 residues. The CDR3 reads CASSPQTSGSTDTQYF. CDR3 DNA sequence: TGTGCCAGCAGCCCTCAGACTAGCGGGAGCACAGATACGCAGTATTTT.

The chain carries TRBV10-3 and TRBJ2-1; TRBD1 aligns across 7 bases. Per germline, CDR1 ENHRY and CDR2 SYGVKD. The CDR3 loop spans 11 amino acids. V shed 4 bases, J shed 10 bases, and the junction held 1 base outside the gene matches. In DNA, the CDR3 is TGTGCCATCAGTGCGGACAGGGAGCAGTTCTTC. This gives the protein CAISADREQFF.

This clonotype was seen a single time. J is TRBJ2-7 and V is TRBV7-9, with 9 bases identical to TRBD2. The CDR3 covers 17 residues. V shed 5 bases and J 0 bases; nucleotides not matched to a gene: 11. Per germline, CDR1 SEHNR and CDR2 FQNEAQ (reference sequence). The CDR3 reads CASSVGTGLASSYEQYF. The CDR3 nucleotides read TGTGCCAGCAGCGTAGGTACTGGACTAGCGAGCTCCTACGAGCAGTACTTC.